This TCR beta chain appears in the sequencing data of a study of blood T cells in healthy people across ages. Looking at the study overall: Per two T cells, template switching captured roughly one barcoded beta molecule.

The authors ran a second PCR of 7 to 11 cycles using a sample-barcoded 5' primer and a J-beta primer mix. Each CDR3 protein gets one entry after TCRdb re-called the 5' RACE reads with MiXCR. This sample has about 1.1 million distinct CDR3 sequences; around two fifths occur once, and the top ten carry less than 15%. Germline lookup yields CDR1 MNHEY and CDR2 SMNVEV (reference sequence). Trimming took off 2 bases at V and 0 bases at J, with 8 bases between the two ends. The CDR3 contains 15 residues. Note on this clonotype: Its target is not known.

Study-wide points: Whereas aged donors had fewer naive CD4+ cells, long-lived donors had more of them and higher diversity.

Specimen: blood. V and J are TRBV27 and TRBJ1-3; the D is unclear. This receptor was taken from a man younger than 35 in good health. The CDR3 is CASSLIGLSGNTIYF. The DNA of the CDR3 is TGTGCCAGCAGTTTAATCGGACTCTCTGGAAACACCATATATTTT.